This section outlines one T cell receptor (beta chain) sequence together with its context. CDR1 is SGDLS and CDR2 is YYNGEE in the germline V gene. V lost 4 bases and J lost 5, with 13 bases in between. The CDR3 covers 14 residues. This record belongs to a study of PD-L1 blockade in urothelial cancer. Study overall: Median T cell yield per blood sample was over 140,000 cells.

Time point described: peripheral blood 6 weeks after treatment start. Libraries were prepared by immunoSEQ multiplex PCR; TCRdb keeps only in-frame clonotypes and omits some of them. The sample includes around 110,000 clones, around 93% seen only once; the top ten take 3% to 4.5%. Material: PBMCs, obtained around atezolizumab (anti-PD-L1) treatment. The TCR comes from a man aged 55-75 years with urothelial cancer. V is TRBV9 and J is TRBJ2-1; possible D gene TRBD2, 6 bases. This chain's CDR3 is CASSIGTGNNEQFF. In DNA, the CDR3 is TGTGCCAGCAGCATTGGGACTGGAAACAATGAGCAGTTCTTC. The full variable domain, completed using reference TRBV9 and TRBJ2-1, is DSGVTQTPKHLITATGQRVTLRCSPRSGDLSVYWYQQSLDQGLQFLIQYYNGEERAKGNILERFSAQQFPDLHSELNLSSLELGDSALYFCASSIGTGNNEQFFGPGTRLTVL.